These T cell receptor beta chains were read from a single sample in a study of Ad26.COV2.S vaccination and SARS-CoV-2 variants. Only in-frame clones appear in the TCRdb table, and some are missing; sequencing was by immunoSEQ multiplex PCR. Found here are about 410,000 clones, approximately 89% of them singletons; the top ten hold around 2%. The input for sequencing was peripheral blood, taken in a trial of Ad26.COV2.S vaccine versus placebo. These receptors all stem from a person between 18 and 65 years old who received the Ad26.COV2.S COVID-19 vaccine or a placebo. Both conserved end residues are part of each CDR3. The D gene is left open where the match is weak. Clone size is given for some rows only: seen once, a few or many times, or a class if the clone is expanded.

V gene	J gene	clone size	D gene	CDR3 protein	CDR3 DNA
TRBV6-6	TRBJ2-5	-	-	CASSPQETQYF	TGTGCCAGCAGCCCCCAAGAGACCCAGTACTTC
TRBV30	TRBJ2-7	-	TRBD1	CASKTGQSYEQYF	TGTGCCTCGAAGACGGGACAGTCCTACGAGCAGTACTTC
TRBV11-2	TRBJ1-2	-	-	CASSPDRSNYGYTF	TGTGCCAGCAGCCCCGACAGGAGCAACTATGGCTACACCTTC
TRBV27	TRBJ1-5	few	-	CASSLESRQPQHF	TGTGCCAGCAGTTTAGAATCCCGGCAGCCCCAGCATTTT
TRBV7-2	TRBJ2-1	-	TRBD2	CASSLVGGRGNEQFF	TGTGCCAGCAGCTTAGTGGGGGGGAGAGGCAATGAGCAGTTCTTC
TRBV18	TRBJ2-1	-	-	CASSPQGVSGNEQFF	TGTGCCAGCTCACCACAAGGGGTATCGGGGAATGAGCAGTTCTTC
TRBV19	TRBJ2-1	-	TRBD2	CASNAAGGRVPQFF	TGTGCCAGTAATGCAGCGGGAGGCCGGGTCCCGCAGTTCTTC
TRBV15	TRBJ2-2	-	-	CATSRDLENTGELFF	TGTGCCACCAGCAGAGATCTTGAGAACACCGGGGAGCTGTTTTTT
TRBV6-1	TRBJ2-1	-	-	CASSEAGGYNEQFF	TGTGCCAGCAGTGAAGCGGGAGGCTACAATGAGCAGTTCTTC
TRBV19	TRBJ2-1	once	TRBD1	CASRGTGQGNEQFF	TGTGCCAGTAGGGGGACAGGGCAGGGGAATGAGCAGTTCTTC
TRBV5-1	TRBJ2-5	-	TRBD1	CASSTYGTGSQETQYF	TGCGCCAGCAGCACATACGGGACAGGGTCACAAGAGACCCAGTACTTC
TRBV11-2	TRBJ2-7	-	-	CASSFGDGHYEQYF	TGTGCCAGCAGCTTTGGGGACGGTCACTACGAGCAGTACTTC
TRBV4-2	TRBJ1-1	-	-	CASSQDLPRPGGNTEAFF	TGTGCCAGCAGCCAAGATCTCCCGAGGCCGGGGGGGAACACTGAAGCTTTCTTT
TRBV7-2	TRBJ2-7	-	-	CASSVGVLGYEQYF	TGTGCCAGCAGCGTAGGGGTTTTAGGATACGAGCAGTACTTC
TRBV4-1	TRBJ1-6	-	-	CASSPSMNLGLLNSPLHF	TGCGCCAGCAGCCCGTCGATGAACCTCGGACTTCTGAATTCACCCCTCCACTTT
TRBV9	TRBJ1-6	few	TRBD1	CASSVDIRGLEGSPLHF	TGTGCCAGCAGCGTAGATATCAGGGGGCTTGAGGGTTCACCCCTCCACTTT
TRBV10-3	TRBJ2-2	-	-	CAISESPGTGELFF	TGTGCCATCAGTGAGTCGCCGGGCACCGGGGAGCTGTTTTTT
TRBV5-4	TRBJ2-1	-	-	CASSLTILDEQFF	TGTGCCAGCAGCTTAACCATACTAGATGAGCAGTTCTTC
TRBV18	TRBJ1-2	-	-	CASSPVGTGGYTF	TGTGCCAGCTCCCCTGTGGGTACAGGTGGCTACACCTTC
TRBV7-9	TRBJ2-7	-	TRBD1	CASSLVLQGARTYEQYF	TGTGCCAGCAGCTTAGTGTTGCAGGGGGCGCGTACCTACGAGCAGTACTTC
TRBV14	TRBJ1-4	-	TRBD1	CASSHVGQGLEKLFF	TGTGCCAGCAGCCATGTCGGACAGGGTCTGGAAAAACTGTTTTTT
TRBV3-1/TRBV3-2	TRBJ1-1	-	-	CASSQNTIATEAFF	TGTGCCAGCAGCCAAAACACGATAGCTACAGAAGCTTTCTTT